The clone carrying this T cell receptor beta chain was seen more than once but under ten times. Its antigen is not identified. The data were taken from a study of CD4 T cells in relation to SARS-CoV-2 and coronaviruses. CD4+ T cells from unexposed donors were obtained before the COVID-19 pandemic (2011-2018). After approximately 10 days of culture, CD4+ T cells were isolated. The method was immunoSEQ multiplex PCR; TCRdb's version includes in-frame clones alone and lacks a portion of them. This table has around 16,000 clones, about 78% appearing once. CDR1 is MNHEY, CDR2 SVGAGI, per germline. This CDR3 has 13 residues. The V gene end was trimmed by 6 bases and the J gene end by 4 bases; junction bases not matched to a gene: 4.

J is TRBJ1-2 and V is TRBV6-5; TRBD1 matches 8 bases. Sequencing was carried out using CD4+ T cells from PBMCs, cultured in vitro. The sequence was obtained from a human donor in good health. The CDR3 DNA follows: TGTGCCAGCAGACCCGACAGGGGCTATGGCTACACCTTC. Translating it yields CASRPDRGYGYTF.